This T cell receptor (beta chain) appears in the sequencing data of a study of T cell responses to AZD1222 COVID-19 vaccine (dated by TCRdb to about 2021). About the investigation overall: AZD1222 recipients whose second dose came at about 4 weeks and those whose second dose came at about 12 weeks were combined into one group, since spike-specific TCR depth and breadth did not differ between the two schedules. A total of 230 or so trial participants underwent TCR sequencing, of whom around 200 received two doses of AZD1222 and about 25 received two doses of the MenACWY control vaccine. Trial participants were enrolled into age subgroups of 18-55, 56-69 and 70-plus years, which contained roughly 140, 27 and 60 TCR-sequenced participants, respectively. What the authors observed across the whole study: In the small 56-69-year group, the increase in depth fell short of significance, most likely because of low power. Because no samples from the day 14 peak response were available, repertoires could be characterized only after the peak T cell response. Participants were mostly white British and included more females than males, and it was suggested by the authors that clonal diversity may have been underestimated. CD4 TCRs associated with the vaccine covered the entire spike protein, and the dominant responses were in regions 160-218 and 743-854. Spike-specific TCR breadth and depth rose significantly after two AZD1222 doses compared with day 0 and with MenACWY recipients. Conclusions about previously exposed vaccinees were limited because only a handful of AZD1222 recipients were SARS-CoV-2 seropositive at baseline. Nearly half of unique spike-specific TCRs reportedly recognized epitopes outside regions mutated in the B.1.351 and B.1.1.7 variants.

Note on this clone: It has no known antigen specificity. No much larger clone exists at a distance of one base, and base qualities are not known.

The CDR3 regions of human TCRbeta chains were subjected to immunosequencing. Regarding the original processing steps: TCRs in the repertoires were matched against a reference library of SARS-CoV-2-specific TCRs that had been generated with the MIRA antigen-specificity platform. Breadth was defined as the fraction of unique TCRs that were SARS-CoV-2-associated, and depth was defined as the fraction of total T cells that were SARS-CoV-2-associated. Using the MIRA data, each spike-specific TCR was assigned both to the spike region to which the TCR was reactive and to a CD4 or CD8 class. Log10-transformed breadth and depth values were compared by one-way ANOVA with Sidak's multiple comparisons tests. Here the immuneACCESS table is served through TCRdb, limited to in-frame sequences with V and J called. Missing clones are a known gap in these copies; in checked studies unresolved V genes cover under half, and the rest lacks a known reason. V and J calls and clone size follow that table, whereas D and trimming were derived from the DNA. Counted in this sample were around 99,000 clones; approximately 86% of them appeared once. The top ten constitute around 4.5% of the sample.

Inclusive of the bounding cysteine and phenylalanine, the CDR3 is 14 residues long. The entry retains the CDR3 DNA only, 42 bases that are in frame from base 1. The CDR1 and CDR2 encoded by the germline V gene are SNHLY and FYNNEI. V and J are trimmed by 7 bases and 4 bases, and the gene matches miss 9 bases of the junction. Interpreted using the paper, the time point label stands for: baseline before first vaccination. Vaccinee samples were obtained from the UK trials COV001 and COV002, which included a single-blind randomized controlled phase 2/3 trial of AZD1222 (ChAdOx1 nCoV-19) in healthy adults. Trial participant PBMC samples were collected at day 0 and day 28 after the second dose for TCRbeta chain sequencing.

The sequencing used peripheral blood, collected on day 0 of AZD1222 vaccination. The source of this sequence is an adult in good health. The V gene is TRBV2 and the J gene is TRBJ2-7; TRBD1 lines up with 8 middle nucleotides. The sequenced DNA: TGTGCCAGCATTATAAGACAGGGGCCTTACGAGCAGTACTTC. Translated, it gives CASIIRQGPYEQYF. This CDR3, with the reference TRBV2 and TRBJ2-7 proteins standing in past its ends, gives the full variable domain EPEVTQTPSHQVTQMGQEVILRCVPISNHLYFYWYRQILGQKVEFLVSFYNNEISEKSEIFDDQFSVERPDGSNFTLKIRSTKLEDSAMYFCASIIRQGPYEQYFGPGTRLTVT.